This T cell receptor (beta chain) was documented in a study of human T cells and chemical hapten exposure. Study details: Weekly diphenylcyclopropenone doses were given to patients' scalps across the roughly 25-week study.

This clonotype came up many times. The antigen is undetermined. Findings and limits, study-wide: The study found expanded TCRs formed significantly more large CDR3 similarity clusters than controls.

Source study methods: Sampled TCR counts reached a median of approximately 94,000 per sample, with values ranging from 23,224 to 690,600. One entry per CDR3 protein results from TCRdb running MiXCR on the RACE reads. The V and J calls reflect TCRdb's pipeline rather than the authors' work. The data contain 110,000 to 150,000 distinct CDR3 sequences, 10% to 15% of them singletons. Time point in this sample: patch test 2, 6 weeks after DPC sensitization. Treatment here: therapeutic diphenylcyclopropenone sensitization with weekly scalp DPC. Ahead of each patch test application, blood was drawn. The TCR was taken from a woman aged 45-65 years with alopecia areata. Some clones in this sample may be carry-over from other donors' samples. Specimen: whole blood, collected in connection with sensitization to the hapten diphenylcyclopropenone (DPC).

In DNA, the CDR3 is TGCGCCAGCACACAACTAGCGGGAGCCGAGGATACGCAGTATTTT. This codes for CASTQLAGAEDTQYF. The chain links TRBV5-1 to TRBJ2-3; 11 bases are a match to TRBD2. CDR1 SGHRS and CDR2 YFSETQ come from the germline V gene. The CDR3 has 15 residues. J gave up 6 bases and V 6 bases, and 9 bases lay outside the gene matches.